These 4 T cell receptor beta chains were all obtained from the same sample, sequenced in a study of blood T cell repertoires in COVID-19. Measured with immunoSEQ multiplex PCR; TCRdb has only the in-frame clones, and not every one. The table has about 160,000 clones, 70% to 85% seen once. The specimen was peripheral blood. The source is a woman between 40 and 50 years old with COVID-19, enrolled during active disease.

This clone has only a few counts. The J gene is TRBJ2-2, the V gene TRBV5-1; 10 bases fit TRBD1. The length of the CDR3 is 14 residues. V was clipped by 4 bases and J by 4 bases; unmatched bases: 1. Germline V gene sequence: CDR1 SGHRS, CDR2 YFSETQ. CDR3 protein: CASSRDRGTGELFF. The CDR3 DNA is TGCGCCAGCAGCCGGGACAGGGGCACCGGGGAGCTGTTTTTT.

The CDR3 coding sequence is TGTGCCAGCAGGCAGGGAAGTTACACTGAAGCTTTCTTT. It yields the protein CASRQGSYTEAFF. The chain is built from TRBV6-5 and TRBJ1-1, with D perhaps TRBD1 (5 bases). This CDR3 spans 13 amino acids. Trimming removed 6 bases from V and 3 bases from J, with 11 bases in between. CDR1 MNHEY and CDR2 SVGAGI come from the germline V gene.

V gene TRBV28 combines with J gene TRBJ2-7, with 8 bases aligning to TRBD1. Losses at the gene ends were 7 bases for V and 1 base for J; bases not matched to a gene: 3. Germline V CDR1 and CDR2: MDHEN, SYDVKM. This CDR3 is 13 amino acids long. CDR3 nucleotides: TGTGCCAGCAAAGGGACAGGTTCCTACGAGCAGTACTTC. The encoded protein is CASKGTGSYEQYF. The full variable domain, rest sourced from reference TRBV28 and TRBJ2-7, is DVKVTQSSRYLVKRTGEKVFLECVQDMDHENMFWYRQDPGLGLRLIYFSYDVKMKEKGDIPEGYSVSREKKERFSLILESASTNQTSMYLCASKGTGSYEQYFGPGTRLTVT.

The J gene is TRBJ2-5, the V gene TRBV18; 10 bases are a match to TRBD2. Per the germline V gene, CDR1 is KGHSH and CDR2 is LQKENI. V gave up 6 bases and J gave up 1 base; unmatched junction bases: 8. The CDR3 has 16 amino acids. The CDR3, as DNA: TGTGCCAGCTCCCCCGGGACTAGCGTTCTCCAAGAGACCCAGTACTTC. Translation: CASSPGTSVLQETQYF.